This T cell receptor (beta chain) came from a study of molecular identifiers for immune sequencing clone quantification. TCRdb used MiXCR to reprocess the PCR reads, holding one entry per CDR3 protein. This sample has 65,000 or so distinct CDR3 sequences; roughly 18% occur once, and the top ten carry roughly 1.5%. With respect to this clonotype: One end of the junction varies from germline; a read error may be responsible.

The CDR3 runs to 14 residues. Germline V gene sequence: CDR1 SGDLS, CDR2 YYNGEE. The chain has TRBV9 and TRBJ1-1, with D possibly TRBD1 on 6 matching bases. The sequencing sample was made of naive CD8+ T cells from blood, with Jurkat cell RNA spiked in. As to subset: FACS-sorted CD8+CD4-CCR7+CD45RA+ naive T cells. This clonotype originated in a human donor in good health. Some libraries in this study had Jurkat cell RNA spiked in. DNA for the CDR3: TGTGCCAGCGGCGTAGGTGGGGGCCGGACTGAAGCTTTCTTT. Protein sequence: CASGVGGGRTEAFF.